This TCR beta chain was found in a study of blood T cell repertoires in COVID-19. The wider study: T cells, B-cell-depleted T cells, or PBMCs provided the cDNA or gDNA that served as material.

Trimming took off 3 bases at V and 3 bases at J, with 15 bases between the two ends. CDR1 SGDLS and CDR2 YYNGEE come from the germline V gene. The CDR3 length is 15 residues. Original processing methods: Estimates of nucleated cell counts were drawn from the amplification of reference gene primers. Measured with immunoSEQ multiplex PCR; TCRdb has only the in-frame clones, and not every one. Clonal size and the V and J genes are those of that table, whereas D and trimming came from the DNA. The repertoire holds around 140,000 clones, with over 70% as singletons. Enrollees, roughly 18 to 89 years old, lived in about two dozen US areas. Cohort 3 donors were reported recovered after two negative PCRs, clearance, or symptom resolution.

This TCR was recovered from a man in his sixties who had recovered from COVID-19. The sequenced material came from PBMCs or T cells enriched from blood (not recorded which). V usage is TRBV9 and J usage is TRBJ1-1, with a tentative D call TRBD1 (6 bases). The CDR3 DNA is TGTGCCAGCAGCGGTAAACAGGGTTTAGACACTGAAGCTTTCTTT. It yields the protein CASSGKQGLDTEAFF.